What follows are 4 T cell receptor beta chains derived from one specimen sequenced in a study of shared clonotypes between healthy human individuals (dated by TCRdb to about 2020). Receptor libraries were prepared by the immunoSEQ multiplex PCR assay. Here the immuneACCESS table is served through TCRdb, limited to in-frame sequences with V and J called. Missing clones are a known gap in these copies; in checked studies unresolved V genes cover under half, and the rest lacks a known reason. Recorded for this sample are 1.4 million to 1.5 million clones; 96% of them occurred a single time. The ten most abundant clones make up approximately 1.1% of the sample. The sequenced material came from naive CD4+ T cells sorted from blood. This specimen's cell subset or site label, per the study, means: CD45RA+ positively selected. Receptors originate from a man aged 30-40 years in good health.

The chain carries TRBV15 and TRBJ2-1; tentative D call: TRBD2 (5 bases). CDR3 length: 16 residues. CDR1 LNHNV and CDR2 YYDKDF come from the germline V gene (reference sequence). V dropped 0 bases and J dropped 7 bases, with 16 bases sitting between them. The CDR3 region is CATSRDLSIGGNEQFF. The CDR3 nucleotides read TGTGCCACCAGCAGAGATCTCTCTATCGGCGGGAATGAGCAGTTCTTC.

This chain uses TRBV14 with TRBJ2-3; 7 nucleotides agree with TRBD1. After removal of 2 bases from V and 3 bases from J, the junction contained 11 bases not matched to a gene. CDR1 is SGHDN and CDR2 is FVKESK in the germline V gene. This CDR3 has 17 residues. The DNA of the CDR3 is TGTGCCAGCAGCCAACACAGGGGAAGAGGGCTTACAGATACGCAGTATTTT. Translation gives CASSQHRGRGLTDTQYF.

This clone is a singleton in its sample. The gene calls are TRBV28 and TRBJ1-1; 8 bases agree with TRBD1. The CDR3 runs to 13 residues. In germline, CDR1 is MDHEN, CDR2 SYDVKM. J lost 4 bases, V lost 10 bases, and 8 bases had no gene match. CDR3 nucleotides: TGTGCCACGAAACCAGGGGGCTTCACTGAAGCTTTCTTT. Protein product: CATKPGGFTEAFF.

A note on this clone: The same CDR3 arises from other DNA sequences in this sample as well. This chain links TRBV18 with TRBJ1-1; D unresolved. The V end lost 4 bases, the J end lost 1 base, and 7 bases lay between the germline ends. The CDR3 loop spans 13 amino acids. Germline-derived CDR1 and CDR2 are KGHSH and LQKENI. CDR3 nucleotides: TGTGCCAGCTCACGATTGGAGAACACTGAAGCTTTCTTT. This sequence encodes CASSRLENTEAFF.